This T cell receptor (beta chain) is drawn from a study of OX40 agonist ivuxolimab in advanced cancers. Produced via immunoSEQ multiplex PCR; TCRdb's table is partial and in-frame only. The sample holds roughly 30,000 clones; 85% to 95% are singletons and the top ten take more than 25%. The sample was CD4+ or CD8+ T cells sorted from blood, taken in a trial of the OX40 agonist ivuxolimab. The clonotype comes from an adult with an advanced solid tumor such as melanoma, head and neck, liver or kidney cancer.

The CDR3 DNA reads as TGTGCCAGCAGCCGGGGGGGGTACGAGCAGTACTTC. Protein sequence: CASSRGGYEQYF. This rearrangement joins TRBV25-1 to TRBJ2-7; the match to TRBD2 covers 8 bases. The germline V gene encodes CDR1 MGHDK and CDR2 SYGVNS. The CDR3 spans 12 residues. V dropped 6 bases and J dropped 4; count of bases not matched to a gene: 2.